These 7 T cell receptor beta chains originate from one sample sequenced in a study of blood T cell repertoires in COVID-19. The assay was immunoSEQ multiplex PCR, and TCRdb's table has in-frame clones only and misses some. The data contain approximately 200,000 clones, around 90% of them singletons. Sequencing used PBMCs or T cells enriched from blood (not recorded which). The receptor set was obtained from a man aged 25-40 years who had recovered from COVID-19.

J is TRBJ1-4 and V is TRBV27; a possible D gene is TRBD1 (5 bases). This CDR3 contains 19 residues. The germline V and J ends were trimmed by 0 bases and 4 bases, with 21 bases remaining between them. The germline CDR1 and CDR2 sequences are MNHEY and SMNVEV (reference sequence). CDR3 in amino acids: CASSLSPPSAVTVNEKLFF. CDR3 in DNA: TGTGCCAGCAGTTTATCCCCACCCAGCGCCGTGACAGTTAATGAAAAACTGTTTTTT.

The chain joins TRBV7-9 to TRBJ2-4; D is undetermined. The germline V gene encodes CDR1 SEHNR and CDR2 FQNEAQ (reference sequence). V was cut by 0 bases and J by 4 bases, with 7 bases left in between. CDR3 length equals 14 residues. The CDR3 DNA sequence: TGTGCCAGCAGCTTAGCGTACGGGAAAAACATTCAGTACTTC. Its protein is CASSLAYGKNIQYF.

The chain employs TRBV28 and TRBJ2-3; 7 positions match TRBD2. In germline, CDR1 is MDHEN, CDR2 SYDVKM. CDR3 length: 12 residues. V lost 8 bases, J lost 14 bases, and 13 bases stayed unmatched. The CDR3 coding sequence is TGTGCCAGCGGGGTAGCGGGTCAACGTCCGTATTTT. Its protein is CASGVAGQRPYF. Complete variable domain (other parts from reference TRBV28 and TRBJ2-3): DVKVTQSSRYLVKRTGEKVFLECVQDMDHENMFWYRQDPGLGLRLIYFSYDVKMKEKGDIPEGYSVSREKKERFSLILESASTNQTSMYLCASGVAGQRPYFGPGTRLTVL.

The rearrangement links TRBV19 to TRBJ2-6; a weak D match, TRBD1 (6 bases). Germline V lookup: CDR1 LNHDA, CDR2 SQIVND (reference sequence). V lost 5 bases and J lost 3, with 14 bases in between. There are 16 residues in the CDR3. The CDR3 DNA reads as TGTGCCAGTAGTCGGTCCTCAGGGGTTGGGGCCAACGTCCTGACTTTC. Its translation is CASSRSSGVGANVLTF.

V gene TRBV30 combines with J gene TRBJ2-2, with 14 positions matching TRBD2. Trimming removed 5 bases from V and 5 bases from J; junction bases left unmatched: 7. The CDR3 sequence is 16 residues long. The germline gives CDR1 GTSNPN, CDR2 SVGIG (reference sequence). This chain's CDR3 is CAWGGLAGGPTGELFF. CDR3 DNA: TGTGCCTGGGGCGGACTAGCGGGAGGACCGACCGGGGAGCTGTTTTTT.

The genes are TRBV6-5 and TRBJ2-7; D possibly corresponds to TRBD2 (7 bases). The V gene lost 6 bases and the J gene lost 4 bases, with 13 bases spanning the gap. The V gene's germline CDR1 is MNHEY and CDR2 SVGAGI. The CDR3 runs to 13 residues. The CDR3 DNA reads TGTGCCAGCAGAGCGGGACACCTATACGAGCAGTACTTC. Protein product: CASRAGHLYEQYF.

The CDR3 loop reads CASSQGSGGQSGELFF. The CDR3 region has the DNA TGTGCCAGCAGCCAAGGGAGCGGGGGGCAGAGCGGGGAGCTGTTTTTT. The chain links TRBV3-1 (or the pseudogene TRBV3-2) to TRBJ2-2, with 9 bases aligning to TRBD2. V was pared by 1 base and J by 7 bases, with 7 bases of the junction left unmatched. CDR3 size: 16 residues. Looked up from germline, CDR1 is LGHDT and CDR2 is YNNKEL (reference sequence).